This TCR beta chain was retrieved from a study of OX40 agonist ivuxolimab in advanced cancers. Regarding the research as a whole: Ivuxolimab was an agonistic, fully human IgG2 monoclonal antibody directed against OX40 (CD134), a costimulatory receptor. Intravenous ivuxolimab was administered to patients every 2 weeks at six dose levels: 0.01, 0.1, 0.3, 1.5, 3 and 10 mg/kg. Of the approximately 50 patients in dose escalation, 19 had hepatocellular carcinoma, about 15 had melanoma, 9 had renal cell carcinoma and 9 had head and neck cancer. The dose-escalation cohort was roughly 87% male with a mean age of 60 years, ranging from roughly 20 to 80. Prior anti-PD-1, anti-PD-L1 or anti-CTLA-4 therapy was permitted, and approximately 39% of dose-escalation patients had received checkpoint inhibitors. Three dose-escalation patients achieved partial responses, one with hepatocellular carcinoma and two with cutaneous melanoma. Peripheral TCRbeta sequencing aimed to test whether ivuxolimab altered TCR sequence diversity and caused clonal T-cell expansion. The monotherapy dose-escalation portion (N ≈ 50 patients) of the phase I ivuxolimab trial is reported in the paper.

On the study overall, not on this receptor specifically: Partial responders in the 0.1-3.0 mg/kg groups had among the lowest normalized peripheral clonal expansion, especially among CD8+ T cells. After ivuxolimab, CD8+ T cells had more expanded clones than CD4+ T cells on average. Low levels of normalized T-cell clonal expansion were also seen in some patients who did not respond. At doses from 0.1 to 3.0 mg/kg, clonal expansion was seen in both CD4+ and CD8+ blood T cells between baseline and week 6. Which antigens the clonally expanded peripheral T cells were specific for was not determined.

To sequence the TCRbeta CDR3 region, genomic DNA was isolated from the sorted cells. The immunoSEQ Assay was used for sequencing of TCRbeta CDR3 regions. TCRdb took this table from immuneACCESS and kept in-frame rearrangements with V and J called. Such tables lack part of the clones; where checked against another copy, unresolved V genes explain under half of the gap, and the rest is unexplained. The sample table contains approximately 30,000 clones; only one count was recorded for 80% to 85% of them. The biggest ten clones account for approximately 20% of the sample. The trial excluded patients who had a history of autoimmune disease or who were on systemic immunosuppression. Peripheral blood for TCR sequencing was drawn from every dose cohort at baseline, at cycle 4 day 1 and at cycle 7 day 1. The samples were drawn from a first-in-human, open-label, multicenter phase I dose-escalation trial of ivuxolimab. Adults with locally advanced or metastatic melanoma, renal cell, hepatocellular, or head and neck squamous cell carcinoma were enrolled in the trial. Before TCR sequencing, CD4+ T cells and CD8+ T cells from peripheral blood were sorted into separate populations.

Looking up the germline V gene (reference sequence) yields CDR1 MNHEY and CDR2 SMNVEV. V loses 3 bases of germline sequence and J loses 1 base, and the interval between the two ends is 9 bases. The CDR3 runs 14 residues from the cysteine to the phenylalanine. CDR3 DNA is the only sequence kept; it has 42 bases, read in frame from the first base. For this clone: There is no known antigen for this receptor. Within one base of it there is no much larger clone, and no base qualities were kept.

The starting material was CD4+ or CD8+ T cells sorted from blood, obtained in a trial of the OX40 agonist ivuxolimab. The source is an adult with an advanced solid tumor such as melanoma, head and neck, liver or kidney cancer. In this chain, TRBV27 is recombined with TRBJ2-5, with the D segment identity uncertain. The CDR3: CASSFGRAQETQYF. The sequence in DNA is TGTGCCAGCAGTTTTGGAAGGGCCCAAGAGACCCAGTACTTC.